These 28 T cell receptor beta chains were sequenced from one sample in a study of T cells after posttransplantation cyclophosphamide. Produced via immunoSEQ multiplex PCR; TCRdb's table is partial and in-frame only. The table includes 9,000 to 10,000 clones, over 75% detected once. Sampled 1 year posttransplant, controls received myeloablative marrow transplants, methotrexate and a calcineurin inhibitor. The input for sequencing was PBMCs, taken after an allogeneic stem cell transplant with a calcineurin inhibitor and methotrexate. The origin of the receptors is a young adult male patient who received an allogeneic stem cell transplant from an unrelated donor, was CMV-positive, and had no GVHD. The T cells may come from the graft donor.

The rearrangement joins TRBV5-4 to TRBJ2-4; possible D gene TRBD1, 5 bases. This CDR3 is built from 15 residues. V was pared by 0 bases and J by 2 bases, with 9 bases between. Germline values: CDR1 SGHNT, CDR2 YYREEE (reference sequence). For the CDR3, the DNA is TGTGCCAGCAGCTTGGAAGGGGTCTCCAAAAACATTCAGTACTTC. This encodes CASSLEGVSKNIQYF. Full variable domain (missing parts from reference TRBV5-4 and TRBJ2-4): ETGVTQSPTHLIKTRGQQVTLRCSSQSGHNTVSWYQQALGQGPQFIFQYYREEENGRGNFPPRFSGLQFPNYSSELNVNALELDDSALYLCASSLEGVSKNIQYFGAGTRLSVL.

This rearrangement joins TRBV6-1 to TRBJ2-5; 7 bases are a match to TRBD1. This CDR3 has 15 residues. V shed 7 bases and J 2 bases; nucleotides not matched to a gene: 10. The V gene's germline CDR1 is MNHNS and CDR2 SASEGT. The DNA of the CDR3 is TGTGCCAGCAACCCGACAGGGAGCTCTCAAGAGACCCAGTACTTC. Its protein product is CASNPTGSSQETQYF.

The V and J genes are TRBV19 and TRBJ1-5; tentative D call: TRBD1 (6 bases). Germline V lookup: CDR1 LNHDA, CDR2 SQIVND (reference sequence). This CDR3 is 16 amino acids long. Trimming shortened V by 8 bases and J by 0 bases, and 17 bases separated the two germline ends. This CDR3 is CASRSEGGASNQPQHF. CDR3 in DNA: TGTGCCAGTCGATCCGAGGGGGGGGCTAGCAATCAGCCCCAGCATTTT.

The chain joins TRBV2 to TRBJ2-5; D remains ambiguous. CDR1 and CDR2 from the germline V gene are SNHLY and FYNNEI. This CDR3 comprises 12 residues. The V gene lost 6 bases and the J gene lost 1 base, with 6 bases spanning the gap. Here the CDR3 reads CASRWSQETQYF. The CDR3 DNA reads as TGTGCCAGCAGGTGGAGCCAAGAGACCCAGTACTTC.

The V gene is TRBV4-1, the J gene TRBJ2-5; 8 bases map to TRBD2. After removal of 5 bases from V and 3 bases from J, the junction contained 11 bases not matched to a gene. This CDR3 has 16 residues. In germline, CDR1 is MGHRA, CDR2 YSYEKL. The CDR3 sequence: CASSFLGRGEKETQYF. CDR3 bases: TGCGCCAGCAGCTTCTTAGGGCGGGGGGAGAAAGAGACCCAGTACTTC.

The chain is built from TRBV7-2 and TRBJ2-2, with D tentatively TRBD2 (5 bases). This CDR3 contains 15 residues. V was shortened by 1 base and J by 3 bases, with 9 bases between the two germline ends. The V gene's germline CDR1 is SGHTA and CDR2 FQGNSA. CDR3 in DNA: TGTGCCAGCAGCTTAGGCGGGCTTCACACCGGGGAGCTGTTTTTT. As protein: CASSLGGLHTGELFF.

The rearrangement joins TRBV4-1 to TRBJ2-5; 7 bases agree with TRBD2. The CDR3 length is 16 residues. Germline V gives CDR1 MGHRA, CDR2 YSYEKL. V dropped 0 bases and J dropped 5; count of bases not matched to a gene: 9. CDR3 DNA: TGCGCCAGCAGCCAAGATGGGGGGGGGTTAGGGGAGACCCAGTACTTC. It codes for CASSQDGGGLGETQYF.

This clone is labeled as hyperexpanded. The rearrangement joins TRBV6-5 to TRBJ2-1, with D perhaps matching TRBD2 (6 bases). CDR1 is MNHEY and CDR2 is SVGAGI in the germline V gene. V was trimmed by 5 bases and J by 10 bases, leaving 15 bases between them. The CDR3 spans 13 residues. Here the CDR3 reads CASSHDLEGEQFF. The CDR3 DNA reads as TGTGCCAGCAGTCACGATCTGGAGGGGGAGCAGTTCTTC.

This sequence joins TRBV7-2 and TRBJ2-7; a possible D gene is TRBD2 (6 bases). The CDR3 length is 14 residues. The germline gives CDR1 SGHTA, CDR2 FQGNSA. Trimming took off 3 bases at V and 2 bases at J, with 11 bases between the two ends. CDR3 protein: CASSLVAETYEQYF. The CDR3 nucleotides read TGTGCCAGCAGCTTGGTAGCGGAAACCTACGAGCAGTACTTC. The full variable domain, with the rest looked up from reference TRBV7-2 and TRBJ2-7, is GAGVSQSPSNKVTEKGKDVELRCDPISGHTALYWYRQSLGQGLEFLIYFQGNSAPDKSGLPSDRFSAERTGGSVSTLTIQRTQQEDSAVYLCASSLVAETYEQYFGPGTRLTVT.

In DNA form, the CDR3 reads TGTGCCAGCAGCTTAGCGTCCGGGACAGGGGGTTTAGATACGCAGTATTTT. It translates to CASSLASGTGGLDTQYF. This chain joins TRBV11-1 and TRBJ2-3; 11 bases fit TRBD1. The J segment lost 5 bases and the V segment lost 0 bases, leaving 7 bases of the junction unmatched. Germline CDR1 reads SGHAT; CDR2 reads FQDESV (reference sequence). This CDR3 comprises 17 residues.

The gene calls are TRBV4-3 and TRBJ2-1; 14 nucleotides align to TRBD2. The V segment lost 1 base and the J segment 2 bases; nucleotides outside the gene matches: 10. Looked up from germline, CDR1 is LGHNA and CDR2 is YSLEER. CDR3 length: 20 residues. The CDR3 sequence: CASSQAIGTSGSGAYNEQFF. The DNA for the CDR3 is TGCGCCAGCAGCCAAGCGATCGGGACTAGCGGGAGTGGCGCCTACAATGAGCAGTTCTTC.

The chain joins TRBV28 to TRBJ2-2; no firm D call. Germline loops: CDR1 MDHEN, CDR2 SYDVKM. The V and J ends lost 6 bases and 3 bases respectively, with 17 bases between them. The length of the CDR3 is 16 residues. This CDR3 is CASRSVLYTHTGELFF. CDR3 bases: TGTGCCAGCAGGTCCGTATTATACACCCACACCGGGGAGCTGTTTTTT. Based on the CDR3 plus reference TRBV28 and TRBJ2-2, the full variable domain is DVKVTQSSRYLVKRTGEKVFLECVQDMDHENMFWYRQDPGLGLRLIYFSYDVKMKEKGDIPEGYSVSREKKERFSLILESASTNQTSMYLCASRSVLYTHTGELFFGEGSRLTVL.

The chain combines TRBV28 with TRBJ2-1, with TRBD2 matching over 7 bases. This CDR3 is built from 15 residues. J lost 0 bases, V lost 8 bases, and 7 bases had no gene match. Looked up from germline, CDR1 is MDHEN and CDR2 is SYDVKM. CDR3 DNA: TGTGCCAGCTCAAGACGCGGGAGCTCCTACAATGAGCAGTTCTTC. Its protein product is CASSRRGSSYNEQFF.

The chain employs TRBV7-9 and TRBJ2-1, with 9 bases identical to TRBD2. The germline CDR1 and CDR2 sequences are SEHNR and FQNEAQ (reference sequence). V shed 4 bases and J 6 bases; nucleotides not matched to a gene: 13. The CDR3 spans 17 residues. CDR3 loop: CASSSHWAAGGINEQFF. The DNA for the CDR3 is TGTGCCAGCAGCTCCCACTGGGCAGCGGGAGGTATCAATGAGCAGTTCTTC.

As regards this clone: Compared with germline, one end of the junction differs, possibly owing to a read error. The chain has TRBV4-1 and TRBJ1-3; D possibly corresponds to TRBD1 (5 bases). The germline V gene encodes CDR1 MGHRA and CDR2 YSYEKL. The CDR3 is 17 amino acids. As DNA, the CDR3 is TGCGCCAGCAACCAAGATTTTGGGGGGATCGCCGGAAACACCATATATTTT. Encoded protein: CASNQDFGGIAGNTIYF.

This clone has a handful of counts. Here the CDR3 reads CASSETGEDQPQHF. CDR3 DNA: TGTGCCAGCAGTGAAACGGGAGAAGATCAGCCCCAGCATTTT. This chain connects TRBV2 to TRBJ1-5; D not certain. With 2 bases removed from V and 5 bases from J, the gap between germline ends came to 10 bases. The CDR3 totals 14 residues. In germline, CDR1 is SNHLY, CDR2 FYNNEI. Full variable domain (rest looked up from reference TRBV2 and TRBJ1-5): EPEVTQTPSHQVTQMGQEVILRCVPISNHLYFYWYRQILGQKVEFLVSFYNNEISEKSEIFDDQFSVERPDGSNFTLKIRSTKLEDSAMYFCASSETGEDQPQHFGDGTRLSIL.

The sample holds one count of this clone. The chain couples TRBV4-1 to TRBJ2-5; 8 nucleotides line up with TRBD2. This CDR3 region has 14 residues. The J segment lost 5 bases and the V segment lost 5 bases, leaving 7 bases of the junction unmatched. Looked up from germline, CDR1 is MGHRA and CDR2 is YSYEKL. The CDR3 nucleotides are TGCGCCAGCAGCACCGGGGGGGGGATCGAGACCCAGTACTTC. Its protein is CASSTGGGIETQYF.

V is TRBV4-2 and J is TRBJ2-7, with TRBD1 matching 12 bases. Germline assignment: CDR1 LGHNA and CDR2 YNFKEQ. The CDR3 has 15 residues. The junction had 9 bases not matched to a gene; V was cut back by 3 bases and J by 9 bases. As DNA, the CDR3 is TGTGCCAGCAGCCAGCCGGGACAGGGGGCCGCGGGGCAGTACTTC. It specifies CASSQPGQGAAGQYF.

The chain joins TRBV20-1 to TRBJ2-1; no clear D. The germline CDR1 and CDR2 sequences are DFQATT and SNEGSKA (reference sequence). The CDR3 is made up of 11 amino acids. V was cut by 7 bases and J by 6 bases, with 10 bases left in between. The CDR3 DNA reads as TGCAGTGGTGCCCACTCCAATGAGCAGTTCTTC. It specifies CSGAHSNEQFF.

This chain uses TRBV11-3 with TRBJ2-5, with 13 bases fitting TRBD2. V lost 3 bases and J lost 5; bases outside the gene matches: 3. The CDR3 is 15 amino acids. CDR1 and CDR2 from the germline V gene are SGHNT and YENEEA. CDR3 nucleotides: TGTGCCAGCAGCTTTGGACTAGCGGGAGAGGAGACCCAGTACTTC. This encodes CASSFGLAGEETQYF.

V usage is TRBV19 and J usage is TRBJ1-4, with D possibly TRBD1 on 6 matching bases. Trimming took off 7 bases at V and 10 bases at J, with 16 bases between the two ends. CDR1 and CDR2 (germline): LNHDA, SQIVND (reference sequence). The CDR3 totals 13 residues. The CDR3 nucleotides are TGTGCCAGTACCAAGGGGGTAACGGGAAAACTGTTTTTT. Translating it yields CASTKGVTGKLFF.

The gene calls are TRBV11-2 and TRBJ2-7, with TRBD1 identical over 7 bases. J gave up 0 bases and V 4 bases, and 6 bases lay outside the gene matches. The CDR3 totals 15 residues. CDR1 and CDR2 from the germline V gene are SGHAT and FQNNGV. CDR3: CASSSLRDSSYEQYF. Here the CDR3 DNA reads TGTGCCAGCAGCTCACTCCGGGACAGCTCCTACGAGCAGTACTTC.

The V call is TRBV5-1, the J call TRBJ1-1; no clear D gene. With 3 bases removed from V and 1 base from J, the gap between germline ends came to 7 bases. Germline CDR1 SGHRS, CDR2 YFSETQ. This CDR3 has 13 residues. CDR3 in DNA: TGCGCCAGCAGCTGGGCCGAGAACACTGAAGCTTTCTTT. Translated: CASSWAENTEAFF.

This clone was found once. The chain is built from TRBV5-5 and TRBJ1-5; 8 nucleotides match TRBD1. CDR1 and CDR2 from the germline V gene are SGHKS and YYEKEE (reference sequence). The CDR3 contains 17 residues. V dropped 5 bases and J dropped 9; count of bases not matched to a gene: 19. The CDR3 loop reads CASSRNPGQGVVTPQHF. In nucleotides, the CDR3 is TGTGCCAGCAGTCGAAATCCCGGACAGGGAGTCGTCACGCCCCAGCATTTT.

This clone is a singleton in its sample. The chain has TRBV2 and TRBJ2-1, with 11 bases fitting TRBD2. CDR3 length: 15 amino acids. The trim removed 4 bases at V and 9 bases at J, leaving 8 bases unmatched. CDR1 SNHLY and CDR2 FYNNEI come from the germline V gene. This CDR3 is CASSGTSGSGGEQFF. DNA of the CDR3: TGTGCCAGCAGTGGAACTAGCGGGAGTGGTGGTGAGCAGTTCTTC.

The chain combines TRBV5-4 with TRBJ2-2; D possibly corresponds to TRBD1 (5 bases). The V and J ends lost 0 bases and 3 bases respectively, with 9 bases between them. The germline CDR1 and CDR2 sequences are SGHNT and YYREEE (reference sequence). The CDR3 loop spans 15 amino acids. CDR3 in amino acids: CASSLGQGYTGELFF. The CDR3 nucleotides read TGTGCCAGCAGCTTGGGGCAGGGCTACACCGGGGAGCTGTTTTTT.

The chain combines TRBV6-5 with TRBJ2-4; 9 nucleotides line up with TRBD1. The length of the CDR3 is 14 residues. J was trimmed by 8 bases and V by 6 bases; bases with no gene match: 8. Germline assignment: CDR1 MNHEY and CDR2 SVGAGI. CDR3 protein: CASREQGAGDIQYF. The CDR3 coding sequence is TGTGCCAGCAGGGAACAGGGGGCTGGGGACATTCAGTACTTC.

The rearrangement links TRBV11-3 to TRBJ1-1; TRBD1 matches at 9 bases. CDR3 length: 15 amino acids. The V and J ends lost 7 bases and 0 bases, in that order; junction bases with no gene match: 6. Germline-derived CDR1 and CDR2 are SGHNT and YENEEA. CDR3 residues: CASTGQGQVNTEAFF. For the CDR3, the DNA is TGTGCCAGCACGGGACAGGGACAAGTGAACACTGAAGCTTTCTTT.